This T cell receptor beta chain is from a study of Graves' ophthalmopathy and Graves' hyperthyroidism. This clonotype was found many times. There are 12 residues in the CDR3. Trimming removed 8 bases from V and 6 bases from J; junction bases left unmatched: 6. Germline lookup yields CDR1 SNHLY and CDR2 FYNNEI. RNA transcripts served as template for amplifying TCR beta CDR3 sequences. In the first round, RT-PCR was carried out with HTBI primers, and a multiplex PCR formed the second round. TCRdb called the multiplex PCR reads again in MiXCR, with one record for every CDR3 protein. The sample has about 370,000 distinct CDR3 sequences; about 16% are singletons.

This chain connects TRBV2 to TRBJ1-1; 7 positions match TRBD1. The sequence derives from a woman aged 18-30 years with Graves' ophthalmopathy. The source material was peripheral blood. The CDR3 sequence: CASEVQGAEAFF. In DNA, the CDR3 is TGTGCCAGCGAGGTTCAGGGGGCTGAAGCTTTCTTT.